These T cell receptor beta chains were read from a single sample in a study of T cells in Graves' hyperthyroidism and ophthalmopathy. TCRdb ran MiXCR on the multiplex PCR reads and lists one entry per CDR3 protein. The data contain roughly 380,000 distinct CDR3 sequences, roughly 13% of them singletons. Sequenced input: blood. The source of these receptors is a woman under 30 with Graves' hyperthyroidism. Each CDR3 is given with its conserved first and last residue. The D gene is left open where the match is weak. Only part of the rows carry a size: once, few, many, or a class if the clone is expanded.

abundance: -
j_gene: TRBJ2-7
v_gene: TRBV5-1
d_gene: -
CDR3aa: CASSLGYSGLEQYF
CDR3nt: TGCGCCAGCAGCTTGGGTTACAGCGGTCTGGAGCAGTACTTC

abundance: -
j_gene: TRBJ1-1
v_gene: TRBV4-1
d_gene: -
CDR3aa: CASSQELQLTEAFF
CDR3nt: TGCGCCAGCAGCCAAGAACTACAGCTCACTGAAGCTTTCTTT

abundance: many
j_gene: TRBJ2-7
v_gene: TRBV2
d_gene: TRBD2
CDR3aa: CASSEGGRGYEQYF
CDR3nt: TGTGCCAGCAGTGAAGGCGGGAGGGGGTACGAGCAGTACTTC

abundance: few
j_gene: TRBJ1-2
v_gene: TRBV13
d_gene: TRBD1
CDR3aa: CASSDRDRGYYGYTF
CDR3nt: TGTGCCAGCAGCGACCGGGACAGGGGCTACTATGGCTACACCTTC

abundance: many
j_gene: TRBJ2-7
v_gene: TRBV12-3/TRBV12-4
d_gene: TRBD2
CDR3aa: CASSTSGRGYEQYF
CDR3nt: TGTGCCAGCAGTACTAGCGGGAGGGGATACGAGCAGTACTTC

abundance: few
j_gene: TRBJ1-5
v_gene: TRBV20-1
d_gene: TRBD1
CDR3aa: CSACGQANQPQHF
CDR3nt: TGCAGTGCCTGCGGACAGGCCAATCAGCCCCAGCATTTT

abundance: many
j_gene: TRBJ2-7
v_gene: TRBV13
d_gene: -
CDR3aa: CASSLGGGSYEQYF
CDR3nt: TGTGCCAGCAGCTTAGGAGGCGGCTCCTACGAGCAGTACTTC

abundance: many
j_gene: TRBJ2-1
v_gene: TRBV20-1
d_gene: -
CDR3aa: CSAGGHLGLYNEQFF
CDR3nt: TGCAGTGCCGGGGGCCACCTAGGCCTCTACAATGAGCAGTTCTTC

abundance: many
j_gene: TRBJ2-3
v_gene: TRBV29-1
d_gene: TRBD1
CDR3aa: CSVESGQGAFTDTQYF
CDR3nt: TGCAGCGTTGAATCGGGACAGGGGGCTTTCACAGATACGCAGTATTTT

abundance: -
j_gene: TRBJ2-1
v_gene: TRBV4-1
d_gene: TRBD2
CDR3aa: CASSHLLASRDEQFF
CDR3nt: TGCGCCAGCAGCCACTTACTAGCGTCTCGGGATGAGCAGTTCTTC

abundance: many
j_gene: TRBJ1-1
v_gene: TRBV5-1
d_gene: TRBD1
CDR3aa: CASSARQGHTEAFF
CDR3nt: TGCGCCAGCAGCGCAAGACAGGGGCACACTGAAGCTTTCTTT

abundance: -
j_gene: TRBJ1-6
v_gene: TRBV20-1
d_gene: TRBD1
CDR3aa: CSAQTGANNSPLHF
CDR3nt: TGCAGTGCCCAAACAGGGGCCAATAATTCACCCCTCCACTTT

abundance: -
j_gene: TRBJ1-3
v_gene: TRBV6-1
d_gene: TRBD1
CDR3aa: CASSGQGPSSSGNTIYF
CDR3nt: TGTGCCAGCAGCGGACAGGGACCCTCAAGCTCTGGAAACACCATATATTTT

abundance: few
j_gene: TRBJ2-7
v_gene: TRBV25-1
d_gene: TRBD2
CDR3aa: CASGEPPGLATYEQYF
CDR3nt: TGTGCCAGCGGTGAACCCCCGGGACTAGCGACCTACGAGCAGTACTTC